Each of the 29 T cell receptor beta chains below was sequenced from the same sample in a study of early T cells in non-severe SARS-CoV-2 infection. In TCRdb, the 5' RACE reads were re-called with MiXCR into one record per CDR3 protein. The table lists some 85,000 distinct CDR3 sequences, roughly an eighth of them singletons, with 1.2% to 1.5% in the top ten. Sequenced material: whole blood. The receptors shown here come from an adult who was a healthcare worker with PCR-confirmed SARS-CoV-2 infection or an uninfected control (not recorded which).

This clonotype was counted ten times or more. The V call is TRBV19, the J call TRBJ2-3; 8 bases align to TRBD2. Unmatched junction bases numbered 2, after V lost 3 bases and J lost 0 bases. Germline CDR1 is LNHDA and CDR2 is SQIVND (reference sequence). This CDR3 is built from 15 residues. The CDR3 DNA reads TGTGCCAGTAGTATCCAGCGGGGGAGCACAGATACGCAGTATTTT. Translated, it gives CASSIQRGSTDTQYF.

This clonotype has a handful of counts. The gene calls are TRBV18 and TRBJ2-5, with D unresolved. Trimming shortened V by 4 bases and J by 2 bases, and 5 bases separated the two germline ends. The CDR3 loop spans 12 amino acids. Germline V gives CDR1 KGHSH, CDR2 LQKENI. CDR3 in DNA: TGTGCCAGCTCACACTATCAAGAGACCCAGTACTTC. It is translated as CASSHYQETQYF.

This clonotype came up many times. The genes are TRBV5-1 and TRBJ1-1, with D unclear. Looked up from germline, CDR1 is SGHRS and CDR2 is YFSETQ. With 4 bases removed from V and 5 bases from J, the gap between germline ends came to 15 bases. CDR3 length equals 14 residues. For the CDR3, the DNA is TGCGCCAGCAGCCTGCTGACGGCGGGGACTGAAGCTTTCTTT. This encodes CASSLLTAGTEAFF.

In its sample, this clonotype was seen many times. The chain recombines TRBV4-3 with TRBJ1-4; D remains ambiguous. V was cut by 0 bases and J by 8 bases, with 13 bases left in between. The germline V gene has CDR1 LGHNA and CDR2 YSLEER. There are 15 residues in the CDR3. CDR3 nucleotides: TGCGCCAGCAGCCAAGAGACGGACGGACGGGAAAAACTGTTTTTT. Its protein product is CASSQETDGREKLFF.

This clonotype occurred a few times. The J gene is TRBJ1-4, the V gene TRBV6-1; D gene ambiguous. This CDR3 has 15 amino acids. Per germline, CDR1 MNHNS and CDR2 SASEGT. With 0 bases removed from V and 6 bases from J, the gap between germline ends came to 11 bases. The CDR3 nucleotides read TGTGCCAGCAGTGAAGCTCGCGGTGTTTATGAAAAACTGTTTTTT. This sequence encodes CASSEARGVYEKLFF.

J is TRBJ2-7 and V is TRBV29-1, with 10 bases matching TRBD2. Unmatched junction bases numbered 3, after V lost 4 bases and J lost 6 bases. The CDR3 loop spans 12 amino acids. From germline, CDR1 is SQVTM and CDR2 ANQGSEA. The CDR3 region is CSVGGLAVEQYF. The CDR3 region has the DNA TGCAGCGTTGGTGGACTAGCGGTCGAGCAGTACTTC.

There are many counts of this clonotype. The chain recombines TRBV11-2 with TRBJ2-3, with D perhaps TRBD2 (6 bases). The germline V gene encodes CDR1 SGHAT and CDR2 FQNNGV. The CDR3 length is 17 residues. The V and J ends lost 5 bases and 0 bases respectively, with 18 bases between them. The CDR3 coding sequence is TGTGCCAGCAGCGCACTCCCCAGCGGGCCTAGCACAGATACGCAGTATTTT. Its translation: CASSALPSGPSTDTQYF.

This clonotype appeared many times. The rearrangement links TRBV6-5 to TRBJ2-5; 10 bases align to TRBD2. Germline V gives CDR1 MNHEY, CDR2 SVGAGI. This CDR3 comprises 13 residues. Losses at the gene ends were 0 bases for V and 14 bases for J; bases not matched to a gene: 6. The CDR3 loop is CASSYSTSGYLYF. Here the CDR3 DNA reads TGTGCCAGCAGTTACTCGACTAGCGGGTATCTCTACTTC.

The chain has TRBV20-1 and TRBJ1-3; D unresolved. The ends were cut back, 0 bases at V and 0 bases at J, with 6 bases in the middle. The length of the CDR3 is 14 residues. CDR1 and CDR2 (germline): DFQATT, SNEGSKA (reference sequence). CDR3 region: CSARETFSGNTIYF. The CDR3 bases are TGCAGTGCTAGAGAAACGTTCTCTGGAAACACCATATATTTT.

The V and J genes are TRBV18 and TRBJ1-1, with a weak D call TRBD1 (5 bases). CDR1 and CDR2 (germline): KGHSH, LQKENI. The length of the CDR3 is 13 residues. V lost 6 bases to trimming and J lost 6 bases, with 14 bases between them. Here the CDR3 reads CASSPGTDAEAFF. For the CDR3, the DNA is TGTGCCAGCTCCCCCGGGACCGACGCTGAAGCTTTCTTT.

The chain is built from TRBV29-1 and TRBJ2-1; no clear D gene. This CDR3 region has 14 residues. The V end was cut by 6 bases, the J end by 0 bases, with 12 bases between. CDR1 is SQVTM and CDR2 is ANQGSEA in the germline V gene. Here the CDR3 DNA reads TGCAGCGTCCCATCCGTCAACTCCTACAATGAGCAGTTCTTC. Amino acid sequence: CSVPSVNSYNEQFF.

This clonotype showed up many times. The V and J genes are TRBV30 and TRBJ2-1; D gene unclear. With 0 bases removed from V and 4 bases from J, the gap between germline ends came to 4 bases. Germline V CDR1 and CDR2: GTSNPN, SVGIG (reference sequence). The CDR3 runs 12 residues. CDR3 residues: CAWSVLYNEQFF. CDR3 bases: TGTGCCTGGAGTGTCTTATACAATGAGCAGTTCTTC.

This clonotype has just a few counts. This chain's CDR3 is CASSYNRVWGYTF. The CDR3 DNA is TGTGCCAGCAGTTATAACAGGGTATGGGGCTACACCTTC. The chain uses TRBV12-3 or TRBV12-4 and TRBJ1-2; the D gene is possibly TRBD1 (6 bases). The CDR3 covers 13 residues. Deletions cut 4 bases from V and 8 bases from J, with 14 bases between.

This clonotype was counted at least ten times. The J gene is TRBJ1-5, the V gene TRBV6-6, with D possibly being TRBD1 (6 bases). Trimming removed 4 bases from V and 4 bases from J, with 8 bases in between. Germline CDR1 MNHNY, CDR2 SVGAGI (reference sequence). This CDR3 region has 13 residues. CDR3 in DNA: TGTGCCAGCAGTTTCGGACAGAATCAGCCCCAGCATTTT. This encodes CASSFGQNQPQHF.

Only a few counts were recorded for this clonotype. V usage is TRBV25-1 and J usage is TRBJ2-3; 10 bases line up with TRBD1. The V and J ends lost 8 bases and 6 bases, in that order; junction bases with no gene match: 11. CDR3 length equals 15 residues. Germline CDR1 reads MGHDK; CDR2 reads SYGVNS. CDR3 in amino acids: CASATGGQGSDTQYF. CDR3 nucleotide sequence: TGTGCCAGCGCTACTGGGGGACAGGGGTCCGATACGCAGTATTTT. Based on the CDR3 plus reference TRBV25-1 and TRBJ2-3, the full variable domain is EADIYQTPRYLVIGTGKKITLECSQTMGHDKMYWYQQDPGMELHLIHYSYGVNSTEKGDLSSESTVSRIRTEHFPLTLESARPSHTSQYLCASATGGQGSDTQYFGPGTRLTVL.

This CDR3 reads CASSQDMAATDTQYF. CDR3 nucleotides: TGCGCCAGCAGCCAAGATATGGCGGCAACAGATACGCAGTATTTT. This chain connects TRBV4-3 to TRBJ2-3; no clear D gene. CDR3 length equals 15 residues. V gave up 0 bases and J gave up 3 bases, with 10 bases separating them. Germline V gene data show CDR1 as LGHNA and CDR2 as YSLEER.

CDR3 DNA sequence: TGTGCCAGCAGCTTTGGCGGAGGGGCTCTTTATGGCTACACCTTC. Translating it yields CASSFGGGALYGYTF. The chain recombines TRBV11-2 with TRBJ1-2, with D maybe TRBD1 (5 bases). Trimming shortened V by 3 bases and J by 5 bases, and 16 bases separated the two germline ends. Germline CDR1 reads SGHAT; CDR2 reads FQNNGV. CDR3 length equals 15 residues.

In this sample, this clonotype turned up many times. V gene TRBV14 combines with J gene TRBJ2-1; 7 nucleotides match TRBD2. V lost 4 bases to trimming and J lost 8 bases; unmatched junction nucleotides: 5. Per the germline V gene, CDR1 is SGHDN and CDR2 is FVKESK. The CDR3 is 13 amino acids. The CDR3 DNA follows: TGTGCCAGCAGCCGGGGACTACTTGATGAGCAGTTCTTC. As protein: CASSRGLLDEQFF.

The V gene is TRBV12-3 or TRBV12-4, the J gene TRBJ2-2; 7 bases are shared with TRBD2. Trimming cost V 1 base and J 3 bases; bases outside gene matches: 8. This CDR3 spans 17 amino acids. The CDR3 spells CASSLVGLVDYTGELFF. The CDR3 DNA is TGTGCCAGCAGTTTAGTAGGACTAGTTGACTACACCGGGGAGCTGTTTTTT.

This clonotype was observed at least ten times. The genes are TRBV23-1 and TRBJ2-1, with a weak D call TRBD1 (5 bases). TRBV23-1 carries the ORF label, with uncertain function. Trimming stripped 6 bases from V and 8 bases from J, with 17 bases between. This CDR3 spans 14 amino acids. The CDR3 DNA reads TGCGCCAGCAGCCCACAAAGGGGTTGGGATGAGCAGTTCTTC. Translated, it gives CASSPQRGWDEQFF.

This chain uses TRBV14 with TRBJ1-2; D is unresolved. Germline V gives CDR1 SGHDN, CDR2 FVKESK. The ends were cut back, 1 base at V and 4 bases at J, with 10 bases in the middle. This CDR3 comprises 14 residues. CDR3 bases: TGTGCCAGCAGCCAAGTGGGCAGCCTCTATGGCTACACCTTC. Protein sequence: CASSQVGSLYGYTF.

There are a few counts of this clonotype. The rearrangement links TRBV6-5 to TRBJ1-1; no clear D. V was pared by 2 bases and J by 5 bases, with 15 bases between. In germline, CDR1 is MNHEY, CDR2 SVGAGI. CDR3 size: 15 residues. The CDR3 sequence is CASSYESGRKTEAFF. The CDR3 DNA is TGTGCCAGCAGTTACGAGAGCGGGAGGAAAACTGAAGCTTTCTTT.

This clonotype was detected ten times or more. This chain joins TRBV2 and TRBJ1-4; D remains ambiguous. The CDR3 has 12 amino acids. With 6 bases removed from V and 8 bases from J, the gap between germline ends came to 10 bases. Germline assignment: CDR1 SNHLY and CDR2 FYNNEI. The DNA of the CDR3 is TGTGCCAGCAGACCCCAGACCGAAAAACTGTTTTTT. It codes for CASRPQTEKLFF.

This clonotype was counted many times. This chain uses TRBV25-1 with TRBJ2-7; D is possibly TRBD2 (6 bases). The CDR3 is made up of 15 amino acids. V was cut by 1 base and J by 5 bases, with 15 bases left in between. Germline V gene data show CDR1 as MGHDK and CDR2 as SYGVNS. The CDR3 DNA sequence: TGTGCCAGCAGTGAATCCCGGAGGGTGGGGGACGAGCAGTACTTC. It yields the protein CASSESRRVGDEQYF.

This clonotype came up a few times. The V gene is TRBV12-3 or TRBV12-4, the J gene TRBJ2-7, with D perhaps matching TRBD1 (6 bases). The CDR3 is 12 residues long. V was pared by 2 bases and J by 8 bases, with 10 bases between. The CDR3 sequence: CASSLSQGQQYF. In nucleotides, the CDR3 is TGTGCCAGCAGTTTATCACAGGGCCAGCAGTACTTC.

This clonotype has just a few counts. In nucleotides, the CDR3 is TGCAGTGTGATCGAGGGGGGGAGATACAATGAGCAGTTCTTC. Protein: CSVIEGGRYNEQFF. This rearrangement joins TRBV20-1 to TRBJ2-1; D possibly corresponds to TRBD2 (7 bases). The CDR3 is made up of 14 amino acids. With 7 bases removed from V and 4 bases from J, the gap between germline ends came to 17 bases. The germline V gene encodes CDR1 DFQATT and CDR2 SNEGSKA (reference sequence).

The chain joins TRBV7-6 to TRBJ2-2, with TRBD1 matching 7 bases. Per the germline V gene, CDR1 is SGHVS and CDR2 is FNYEAQ. CDR3 size: 16 residues. V lost 1 base and J lost 6; bases outside the gene matches: 8. CDR3 sequence: CASSLVRQGIPGELFF. The CDR3 coding sequence is TGTGCCAGCAGCTTAGTTCGACAGGGCATACCCGGGGAGCTGTTTTTT.

V usage is TRBV6-5 and J usage is TRBJ2-1; perhaps D is TRBD1 or TRBD2 (5 bases each). Per germline, CDR1 MNHEY and CDR2 SVGAGI. The CDR3 covers 16 residues. Trimming took off 0 bases at V and 6 bases at J, with 15 bases between the two ends. The CDR3 loop reads CASSYSGVGALNEQFF. Written as DNA, the CDR3 is TGTGCCAGCAGTTACTCGGGGGTAGGGGCCCTCAATGAGCAGTTCTTC.

The chain has TRBV6-2 or TRBV6-3 and TRBJ1-1; the D gene is possibly TRBD1 (6 bases). V lost 2 bases, J lost 8 bases, and 12 bases lay in between. The CDR3 runs to 13 residues. Germline CDR1 is MNHEY and CDR2 is SVGEGT. This CDR3 is CASSYPHREEAFF. CDR3 nucleotides: TGTGCCAGCAGTTACCCTCACAGGGAAGAAGCTTTCTTT.